These 14 T cell receptor beta chains were all obtained from the same sample, sequenced in a study of siplizumab effects on memory and regulatory T cells. The table came from immunoSEQ multiplex PCR; TCRdb's copy has only in-frame clones and leaves some out. The sample shows some 100,000 clones, about 91% of them seen only once. Material: CD4+ T cells sorted from blood. These TCRs come from a human donor in good health.

In this sample, this clone turned up once. This chain connects TRBV7-2 to TRBJ2-7, with 10 bases identical to TRBD2. J lost 7 bases, V lost 4 bases, and 10 bases had no gene match. Germline V gene sequence: CDR1 SGHTA, CDR2 FQGNSA. The CDR3 totals 15 residues. The DNA for the CDR3 is TGTGCCAGCAGCTCCTCCAGCGGGGGGGCGTGGGAGCAGTACTTC. Its translation: CASSSSSGGAWEQYF.

The chain carries TRBV6-4 and TRBJ1-6, with D uncertain. The CDR3 has 16 amino acids. Per germline, CDR1 MRHNA and CDR2 SNTAGT. Trimming cost V 0 bases and J 3 bases, with 9 bases left between them. CDR3 amino acids: CASSDSKSLYNSPLHF. For the CDR3, the DNA is TGTGCCAGCAGTGACTCAAAGTCCCTCTATAATTCACCCCTCCACTTT.

The chain links TRBV7-6 to TRBJ1-2; unclear D gene. V lost 4 bases to trimming and J lost 3 bases, with 9 bases between them. Germline CDR1 and CDR2: SGHVS and FNYEAQ. The CDR3 totals 13 residues. The CDR3 DNA reads TGTGCCAGCAGCTCCCTTCGCGACTATGGCTACACCTTC. Amino acids: CASSSLRDYGYTF. The full variable domain, rest sourced from reference TRBV7-6 and TRBJ1-2, is GAGVSQSPRYKVTKRGQDVALRCDPISGHVSLYWYRQALGQGPEFLTYFNYEAQQDKSGLPNDRFSAERPEGSISTLTIQRTEQRDSAMYRCASSSLRDYGYTFGSGTRLTVV.

This rearrangement joins TRBV28 to TRBJ2-7; D not resolved. Trimming cost V 7 bases and J 0 bases, with 16 bases left between them. CDR1 is MDHEN, CDR2 SYDVKM, per germline. The CDR3 totals 15 residues. As DNA, the CDR3 is TGTGCCAGCAACATGGGCGCAGTCGACTCCTACGAGCAGTACTTC. Translation gives CASNMGAVDSYEQYF.

The V call is TRBV5-4, the J call TRBJ2-1; 7 bases align to TRBD2. Germline CDR1 reads SGHNT; CDR2 reads YYREEE (reference sequence). V dropped 0 bases and J dropped 6; count of bases not matched to a gene: 3. The CDR3 loop spans 14 amino acids. As DNA, the CDR3 is TGTGCCAGCAGCTTGGGCAGCGGGACCAATGAGCAGTTCTTC. Amino acids: CASSLGSGTNEQFF. The full variable domain, in which reference TRBV5-4 and TRBJ2-1 provide the parts outside the CDR3, is ETGVTQSPTHLIKTRGQQVTLRCSSQSGHNTVSWYQQALGQGPQFIFQYYREEENGRGNFPPRFSGLQFPNYSSELNVNALELDDSALYLCASSLGSGTNEQFFGPGTRLTVL.

J is TRBJ2-5 and V is TRBV5-1; D gene ambiguous. Trimming removed 0 bases from V and 5 bases from J, with 11 bases in between. The CDR3 has 14 amino acids. Germline CDR1 is SGHRS and CDR2 is YFSETQ. In DNA form, the CDR3 reads TGCGCCAGCAGCTTGGCCCGGCGAGGCGAGACCCAGTACTTC. Its protein is CASSLARRGETQYF.

In nucleotides, the CDR3 is TGTGCCAGCAGCGTTGCGTTGGAGCTCAATCAGCCCCAGCATTTT. Its protein product is CASSVALELNQPQHF. The gene calls are TRBV6-1 and TRBJ1-5; no definite D call. Germline values: CDR1 MNHNS, CDR2 SASEGT. This CDR3 has 15 residues. The V gene lost 6 bases and the J gene lost 3 bases, with 15 bases spanning the gap.

The chain has TRBV19 and TRBJ1-2, with 9 positions matching TRBD1. After removal of 6 bases from V and 4 bases from J, the junction contained 6 bases not matched to a gene. The germline CDR1 and CDR2 sequences are LNHDA and SQIVND (reference sequence). The CDR3 contains 14 residues. The CDR3 DNA reads as TGTGCCAGTAGAGGGACAGGGCCGTCCTATGGCTACACCTTC. Encoded protein: CASRGTGPSYGYTF.

A word on this clone: Other nucleotide sequences from this sample produce the same CDR3. The chain is built from TRBV19 and TRBJ1-5; a weak D match, TRBD1 (6 bases). Germline CDR1 reads LNHDA; CDR2 reads SQIVND (reference sequence). The CDR3 loop spans 14 amino acids. V lost 3 bases to trimming and J lost 6 bases, with 12 bases between them. The CDR3 loop reads CASSIPGGGQPQHF. The CDR3 bases are TGTGCCAGTAGTATTCCCGGGGGCGGTCAGCCCCAGCATTTT.

The V call is TRBV4-3, the J call TRBJ2-6, with D perhaps matching TRBD2 (5 bases). The germline CDR1 and CDR2 sequences are LGHNA and YSLEER. The CDR3 runs 18 residues. V was trimmed by 1 base and J by 2 bases, leaving 15 bases between them. As DNA, the CDR3 is TGCGCCAGCAGCCAAGCCCGGGGTTTCTCGGCTGGGGCCAACGTCCTGACTTTC. Protein: CASSQARGFSAGANVLTF.

V gene TRBV11-2 combines with J gene TRBJ2-1; no clear D gene. CDR3 length equals 11 residues. V shed 5 bases and J shed 9 bases, with 8 bases lying between them. Germline V CDR1 and CDR2: SGHAT, FQNNGV. The CDR3 is CASSPGLEQFF. CDR3 DNA: TGTGCCAGCAGCCCGGGCCTTGAGCAGTTCTTC.

The V gene is TRBV7-9, the J gene TRBJ1-1; D unresolved. Between the trimmed V and J ends, which lost 3 bases and 1 base, there was a span of 9 bases. Germline V lookup: CDR1 SEHNR, CDR2 FQNEAQ (reference sequence). This CDR3 is built from 14 residues. The CDR3 DNA reads as TGTGCCAGCAGCTTGTTACATCCGAACACTGAAGCTTTCTTT. Its protein product is CASSLLHPNTEAFF.

This sequence joins TRBV7-3 and TRBJ2-5, with 10 bases matching TRBD2. V lost 5 bases, J lost 5 bases, and 14 bases stayed unmatched. The CDR3 has 17 amino acids. Germline CDR1 SGHTA, CDR2 FQGTGA. The CDR3 sequence is CASSPGLAGGTGETQYF. The CDR3 region has the DNA TGTGCCAGCAGCCCCGGCTTAGCGGGGGGAACGGGGGAGACCCAGTACTTC.

The chain has TRBV7-8 and TRBJ2-5; D gene ambiguous. The CDR3 covers 16 residues. Germline V lookup: CDR1 SGHVS, CDR2 FQNEAQ. Between the trimmed V and J ends, which lost 3 bases and 2 bases, there was a span of 16 bases. The CDR3 loop is CASSLSWGRNQETQYF. As DNA, the CDR3 is TGTGCCAGCAGCTTGAGCTGGGGAAGGAATCAAGAGACCCAGTACTTC.